Listed below are T cell receptor beta chains from one sample, sequenced in a study of cytomegalovirus exposure and HLA in healthy donors. The data were produced by immunoSEQ multiplex PCR, yet TCRdb's version contains in-frame clones alone and is incomplete. The data contain about 190,000 clones, more than 70% of them singletons. The specimen sequenced was PBMCs. The origin of the receptors is a middle-aged man in good health and CMV-seropositive. CDR3s include the opening cysteine and the closing phenylalanine or tryptophan. Fields, in order: J gene, V gene, D gene, clone size, CDR3 length, CDR3 DNA, CDR3 protein. The D gene is left open where the match is weak. For some rows the clone size is stated as once, few or many, or as a class when expanded; others skip it.

TRBJ2-7,TRBV25-1,TRBD1,-,14,TGTGCCAGCAGTGTCGCGACAGGGCCCTACGAGCAGTACTTC,CASSVATGPYEQYF
TRBJ2-5,TRBV5-1,-,-,13,TGCGCCAGCAGATACCAGGGTAAAGAGACCCAGTACTTC,CASRYQGKETQYF
TRBJ1-1,TRBV6-6,-,-,12,TGTGCCAGCAGTAAAACAAGTCTTGAAGCTTTCTTT,CASSKTSLEAFF
TRBJ2-2,TRBV5-1,TRBD1,-,15,TGCGCCAGCAGCTACCGACAGGGGAGCACCGGGGAGCTGTTTTTT,CASSYRQGSTGELFF
TRBJ2-4,TRBV27,-,-,17,TGTGCCAGCAGTTTCTCGACAGCGGGCGGAGCCAAAAACATTCAGTACTTC,CASSFSTAGGAKNIQYF
TRBJ2-3,TRBV11-2,-,-,12,TGTGCCAGCAGGGATGGACTAGATACGCAGTATTTT,CASRDGLDTQYF
TRBJ2-1,TRBV7-9,-,-,17,TGTTCCAGCAGCTTAGGGGAAGGACTATTCCCCTACAATGAGCAGTTCTTC,CSSSLGEGLFPYNEQFF
TRBJ2-7,TRBV7-2,-,-,14,TGTGCCAGCAGCTTAACTCCAGGAGCGGGCGAGCAGTACTTC,CASSLTPGAGEQYF
TRBJ2-3,TRBV5-4,TRBD1,-,16,TGTGCCAGCAGCTCGGGACAGGGGAGACAGGCGGATACGCAGTATTTT,CASSSGQGRQADTQYF
TRBJ1-1,TRBV27,TRBD1,-,15,TGTGCCAGCAGACCGACAGGGGTTGTGAACACTGAAGCTTTCTTT,CASRPTGVVNTEAFF
TRBJ2-3,TRBV20-1,-,-,11,TGCAGTGACCGGACAGCCGATACGCAGTATTTT,CSDRTADTQYF
TRBJ2-1,TRBV11-1,-,-,14,TGTGCCAGCAGAGACAGAAGCTCCTACAATGAGCAGTTCTTC,CASRDRSSYNEQFF
TRBJ1-1,TRBV10-3,-,-,14,TGTGCCATCAGTGCGCAAGGGGGGAACACTGAAGCTTTCTTT,CAISAQGGNTEAFF
TRBJ2-7,TRBV5-4,TRBD2,-,14,TGTGCCAGCAGCTCCGGGACTAGTTCCTACGAGCAGTACTTC,CASSSGTSSYEQYF
TRBJ2-5,TRBV5-6,-,-,13,TGTGCCAGCAGCTTGACAGGGAGAGAGACCCAGTACTTC,CASSLTGRETQYF
TRBJ2-1,TRBV18,TRBD2,-,14,TGTGCCAGCTCACCCATCGGGACTACTGATGAGCAGTTCTTC,CASSPIGTTDEQFF
TRBJ1-1,TRBV5-1,TRBD1,-,13,TGCGCCAGCGGTTCAGGGGGCGGGACTGAAGCTTTCTTT,CASGSGGGTEAFF
TRBJ2-7,TRBV6-5,-,once,13,TGTGCCAGCAGCCTGGGCTTCCTCTACGAGCAGTACTTC,CASSLGFLYEQYF
TRBJ2-7,TRBV7-8,-,-,14,TGTGCCAGCACCCCCCGGACAGCAGCCTACGAGCAGTACTTC,CASTPRTAAYEQYF
TRBJ2-1,TRBV7-2,TRBD2,-,16,TGTGCCAGCAGCTTGGGGGGACTAGCGGGAGTGGATGAGCAGTTCTTC,CASSLGGLAGVDEQFF
TRBJ2-1,TRBV5-5,-,-,13,TGTGCCAGCAGCGTCTATAACTACAATGAGCAGTTCTTC,CASSVYNYNEQFF